This entry lists 29 T cell receptor beta chains sequenced from one sample in a study of OX40 agonist ivuxolimab in advanced cancers. TCRdb's copy holds only in-frame clones and misses some; the assay was immunoSEQ multiplex PCR. The sample holds tens of thousands of clones, about 86% seen once. The sequencing here drew on CD4+ or CD8+ T cells sorted from blood, taken in a trial of the OX40 agonist ivuxolimab. Receptors were obtained from an adult with an advanced solid tumor such as melanoma, head and neck, liver or kidney cancer.

This clone was seen once. The chain joins TRBV10-2 to TRBJ2-7, with no clear D. V lost 5 bases and J lost 0, with 2 bases in between. The CDR3 contains 11 residues. Germline CDR1 WSHSY, CDR2 SAAADI. The CDR3 sequence: CASSNSYEQYF. CDR3 coding DNA: TGCGCCAGCAGTAACTCCTACGAGCAGTACTTC.

The chain is built from TRBV21-1 and TRBJ1-5. TRBV21-1 is annotated as a pseudogene. The CDR3 has 17 residues. The DNA of the CDR3 is TGTGCCAGCAGCAAAGGCGAGGGGGGGGGAGTTATTCAGCCCCAGCATTTT. Translation: CASSKGEGGGVIQPQHF.

The chain couples TRBV11-3 to TRBJ2-7, with D possibly being TRBD1 or TRBD2 (5 bases each). Deletions cut 8 bases from V and 4 bases from J, with 15 bases between. This CDR3 contains 13 residues. Germline V gene data show CDR1 as SGHNT and CDR2 as YENEEA. CDR3 region: CASVGTQGYEQYF. The CDR3 nucleotides are TGTGCCAGCGTCGGGACGCAGGGTTACGAGCAGTACTTC.

The V call is TRBV27, the J call TRBJ2-5; D tentatively fits TRBD1 or TRBD2 (5 bases each). The germline V gene has CDR1 MNHEY and CDR2 SMNVEV (reference sequence). Trimming stripped 8 bases from V and 5 bases from J, with 12 bases between. The length of the CDR3 is 12 residues. The CDR3 DNA is TGTGCCAGCCGGGGCAGCTGGGAGACCCAGTACTTC. Translating it yields CASRGSWETQYF.

The rearrangement links TRBV4-1 to TRBJ2-1; TRBD2 agrees at 7 bases. This CDR3 has 14 residues. The ends lost 4 bases at V and 9 bases at J; junction bases unmatched: 9. The V gene's germline CDR1 is MGHRA and CDR2 YSYEKL. CDR3 coding DNA: TGCGCCAGCAGCCTATCAATTCCGGGAGGTGAGCAGTTCTTC. The encoded protein is CASSLSIPGGEQFF.

This CDR3 reads CASKGGPTQYF. The DNA for the CDR3 is TGTGCCAGCAAAGGCGGCCCAACCCAGTACTTC. The chain couples TRBV2 to TRBJ2-5; D is ambiguous. The V gene's germline CDR1 is SNHLY and CDR2 FYNNEI. The V and J ends lost 7 bases and 8 bases respectively, with 11 bases between them. The CDR3 has 11 residues.

The chain links TRBV27 to TRBJ1-6; D unclear. Germline V CDR1 and CDR2: MNHEY, SMNVEV (reference sequence). The CDR3 covers 14 residues. Trimming cost V 8 bases and J 7 bases, with 15 bases left between them. The CDR3 spells CASRLRAGNSPLHF. CDR3 coding DNA: TGTGCCAGCCGATTAAGGGCCGGCAATTCACCCCTCCACTTT.

The gene calls are TRBV9 and TRBJ1-3; D ambiguous. V shed 1 base and J shed 0 bases, with 14 bases lying between them. Germline V gene lookup returns CDR1 SGDLS and CDR2 YYNGEE. This CDR3 comprises 17 residues. The CDR3 sequence is CASSVFPSAISGNTIYF. The CDR3 nucleotides read TGTGCCAGCAGCGTATTCCCCAGCGCCATCTCTGGAAACACCATATATTTT.

The CDR3 DNA sequence: TGCAGCGTTGTACCTTCCGGGACTCAGTCTGGAAACACCATATATTTT. This codes for CSVVPSGTQSGNTIYF. The V and J genes are TRBV29-1 and TRBJ1-3, with D maybe TRBD1 (5 bases). The CDR3 runs 16 residues. Trimming took off 4 bases at V and 1 base at J, with 17 bases between the two ends. Germline lookup yields CDR1 SQVTM and CDR2 ANQGSEA.

This clone appeared a few times. The chain uses TRBV19 and TRBJ2-7; D perhaps matches TRBD2 (6 bases). Germline V gene data show CDR1 as LNHDA and CDR2 as SQIVND (reference sequence). Trimming took off 6 bases at V and 3 bases at J, with 15 bases between the two ends. CDR3 length: 14 residues. The CDR3 DNA reads as TGTGCCAGTAGCCGAAGCCCGGGACTCTACGAGCAGTACTTC. It codes for CASSRSPGLYEQYF.

This chain uses TRBV19 with TRBJ1-1; no clear D. The ends were cut back, 6 bases at V and 10 bases at J, with 15 bases in the middle. The CDR3 length is 12 residues. In germline, CDR1 is LNHDA, CDR2 SQIVND (reference sequence). Here the CDR3 DNA reads TGTGCCAGTAGCCCCACCGCGAGAGGAGCTTTCTTT. As protein: CASSPTARGAFF.

V and J are TRBV11-2 and TRBJ2-4; the D gene could be TRBD1 or TRBD2 (6 bases each). Germline values: CDR1 SGHAT, CDR2 FQNNGV. The V gene lost 8 bases and the J gene lost 3 bases, with 11 bases spanning the gap. This CDR3 is built from 13 residues. CDR3 amino acids: CASGGLYKNIQYF. The CDR3 nucleotides read TGTGCCAGCGGGGGGCTGTACAAAAACATTCAGTACTTC.

The rearrangement joins TRBV11-1 to TRBJ2-7; 8 bases fit TRBD1. The CDR3 consists of 14 residues. V lost 6 bases and J lost 4; bases outside the gene matches: 8. CDR1 and CDR2 from the germline V gene are SGHAT and FQDESV (reference sequence). The CDR3 protein is CASRPQGVIYEQYF. CDR3 DNA sequence: TGTGCCAGCAGACCACAGGGGGTTATATACGAGCAGTACTTC.

V usage is TRBV6-5 and J usage is TRBJ1-4; 10 bases agree with TRBD1. V lost 0 bases and J lost 4; bases outside the gene matches: 2. CDR3 length: 16 amino acids. Per the germline V gene, CDR1 is MNHEY and CDR2 is SVGAGI. Here the CDR3 reads CASSYSGTGVNEKLFF. The CDR3 DNA reads as TGTGCCAGCAGTTACTCGGGGACAGGGGTTAATGAAAAACTGTTTTTT.

J is TRBJ2-7 and V is TRBV21-1; the table's D gene call, TRBD1, was not cross checked with the DNA. TRBV21-1 is described as a pseudogene. The CDR3 totals 10 residues. CDR3: CASQIYEQYF. For the CDR3, the DNA is TGTGCCAGCCAGATCTACGAGCAGTACTTC.

The chain joins TRBV18 to TRBJ2-7; D is ambiguous. The CDR3 runs to 14 residues. Trimming took off 2 bases at V and 1 base at J, with 9 bases between the two ends. Germline CDR1 is KGHSH and CDR2 is LQKENI. This chain's CDR3 is CASSPTRASYEQYF. The DNA for the CDR3 is TGTGCCAGCTCACCAACAAGGGCTTCCTACGAGCAGTACTTC.

This clone occurred once. The rearrangement links TRBV7-3 to TRBJ2-6, with TRBD2 matching over 14 bases. CDR1 SGHTA and CDR2 FQGTGA come from the germline V gene. V shed 4 bases and J 0 bases; nucleotides not matched to a gene: 2. The CDR3 sequence is 18 residues long. The CDR3 coding sequence is TGTGCCAGCAGCTCAGGGACTAGCGGGAGCTCTGGGGCCAACGTCCTGACTTTC. This codes for CASSSGTSGSSGANVLTF.

The chain recombines TRBV19 with TRBJ2-3; TRBD1 is a possible D gene (5 bases). This CDR3 region has 15 residues. Germline V gene sequence: CDR1 LNHDA, CDR2 SQIVND (reference sequence). V was clipped by 4 bases and J by 4 bases, with 15 bases between them. The CDR3 loop is CASSTGHGGADTQYF. The CDR3 nucleotides are TGTGCCAGTAGTACCGGACACGGTGGGGCAGATACGCAGTATTTT.

This clone was recorded only once. This chain joins TRBV5-6 and TRBJ2-7; 13 nucleotides agree with TRBD2. The CDR3 extends over 14 amino acids. Germline values: CDR1 SGHDT, CDR2 YYEEEE. The V and J ends lost 0 bases and 10 bases, in that order; junction bases with no gene match: 4. CDR3 protein: CASSLAGLAGVQYF. CDR3 nucleotide sequence: TGTGCCAGCAGCTTGGCCGGACTAGCGGGAGTTCAGTACTTC. Combining the CDR3 with reference TRBV5-6 and TRBJ2-7 gives the whole variable domain DAGVTQSPTHLIKTRGQQVTLRCSPKSGHDTVSWYQQALGQGPQFIFQYYEEEERQRGNFPDRFSGHQFPNYSSELNVNALLLGDSALYLCASSLAGLAGVQYFGPGTRLTVT.

This clone was seen once. The rearrangement uses TRBV15 and TRBJ2-7; 10 nucleotides match TRBD1. Per the germline V gene, CDR1 is LNHNV and CDR2 is YYDKDF (reference sequence). This CDR3 has 15 amino acids. With V trimmed by 4 bases and J by 6 bases, 9 bases remained unmatched. The CDR3 coding sequence is TGTGCCACCAGCATCCGGACAGGGGGTTCTGCCGAGCAGTACTTC. Encoded protein: CATSIRTGGSAEQYF.

The gene calls are TRBV2 and TRBJ2-4; 8 positions match TRBD2. CDR3 length equals 11 residues. Germline CDR1 is SNHLY and CDR2 is FYNNEI. V was clipped by 5 bases and J by 10 bases; unmatched bases: 1. CDR3 region: CASSPGGIQYF. The CDR3 DNA sequence: TGTGCCAGCAGTCCGGGGGGGATTCAGTACTTC.

J is TRBJ2-7 and V is TRBV4-1, with 10 nucleotides matching TRBD2. Germline V CDR1 and CDR2: MGHRA, YSYEKL. Germline trimming cut 4 bases from V and 4 bases from J; bases unmatched to any gene: 10. The CDR3 runs to 16 residues. The CDR3 loop reads CASSPREQRGGYEQYF. The CDR3 DNA is TGCGCCAGCAGCCCCCGTGAACAGCGGGGGGGGTACGAGCAGTACTTC.

The V gene is TRBV28, the J gene TRBJ1-4; perhaps TRBD1 as D (5 bases). The CDR3 is made up of 13 amino acids. Between the trimmed V and J ends, which lost 7 bases and 8 bases, there was a span of 14 bases. Germline values: CDR1 MDHEN, CDR2 SYDVKM. The CDR3 DNA sequence: TGTGCCAGCAACCCCGGGGGTGGGGAAAAACTGTTTTTT. Its translation is CASNPGGGEKLFF.

The rearrangement uses TRBV7-2 and TRBJ1-5; maybe TRBD1 (6 bases). Between the trimmed V and J ends, which lost 1 base and 7 bases, there was a span of 14 bases. Germline values: CDR1 SGHTA, CDR2 FQGNSA. CDR3 length: 15 amino acids. For the CDR3, the DNA is TGTGCCAGCAGCTTAGTTGGGGGGGCAGGACAGCCCCAGCATTTT. Translation gives CASSLVGGAGQPQHF.

This chain joins TRBV19 and TRBJ1-4, with a weak D call TRBD1 (6 bases). CDR3 length: 15 amino acids. Germline V gene data show CDR1 as LNHDA and CDR2 as SQIVND (reference sequence). V gave up 3 bases and J gave up 8 bases, with 16 bases separating them. The chain's CDR3 is CASSINSGVQEKLFF. Here the CDR3 DNA reads TGTGCCAGTAGTATTAACTCAGGGGTACAGGAAAAACTGTTTTTT.

This chain uses TRBV6-6 with TRBJ2-5, with D tentatively TRBD2 (7 bases). The CDR3 length is 15 residues. Looked up from germline, CDR1 is MNHNY and CDR2 is SVGAGI (reference sequence). The ends were cut back, 6 bases at V and 0 bases at J, with 14 bases in the middle. DNA for the CDR3: TGTGCCAGCAGGAAAGGGGGGGGGTACCAAGAGACCCAGTACTTC. Translated, it gives CASRKGGGYQETQYF.

This sequence joins TRBV5-1 and TRBJ2-5, with a possible D match to TRBD1 (6 bases). CDR3 length: 15 residues. The V end lost 0 bases, the J end lost 1 base, and 10 bases lay between the germline ends. The germline V gene encodes CDR1 SGHRS and CDR2 YFSETQ. DNA of the CDR3: TGCGCCAGCAGCTTGGTGGGGGCCCCCCAAGAGACCCAGTACTTC. It translates to CASSLVGAPQETQYF.

The chain joins TRBV6-6 to TRBJ1-1; D remains unclear. Germline V gene lookup returns CDR1 MNHNY and CDR2 SVGAGI (reference sequence). The CDR3 contains 12 residues. Between the trimmed V and J ends, which lost 0 bases and 8 bases, there was a span of 7 bases. Here the CDR3 DNA reads TGTGCCAGCAGTTACTCAGGGTACGAAGCTTTCTTT. It encodes CASSYSGYEAFF.

This clone was seen only a few times. CDR3 region: CASSLMLRDEQFF. Written as DNA, the CDR3 is TGTGCCAGCAGCTTAATGTTGCGGGATGAGCAGTTCTTC. The V gene is TRBV7-3, the J gene TRBJ2-1; perhaps TRBD2 as D (5 bases). CDR3 length equals 13 residues. The germline V gene has CDR1 SGHTA and CDR2 FQGTGA. With 1 base removed from V and 8 bases from J, the gap between germline ends came to 9 bases.